Below are 2 T cell receptor beta chains sequenced from a single sample in a study of blood T cell repertoires in COVID-19 (dated by TCRdb to the early 2020s). Library creation used the immunoSEQ multiplex PCR assay. What TCRdb holds here is the immuneACCESS table cut down to in-frame rearrangements. Part of the clones is not present; checked against another copy, under half of the missing clones reflect an unresolved V gene, and the others are unexplained. The sample yields just over 300,000 clones; roughly 85% were counted once. The top ten hold over 2% of the sample. The sample consisted of PBMCs or T cells enriched from blood (not recorded which). These receptors were obtained from a man aged 25-45 years who had recovered from COVID-19.

The rearrangement uses TRBV4-1 and TRBJ2-3; 10 bases fit TRBD2. The CDR3 has 16 residues. CDR1 is MGHRA and CDR2 is YSYEKL in the germline V gene. J lost 2 bases, V lost 3 bases, and 5 bases had no gene match. The CDR3, as DNA: TGCGCCAGCAGCCAGGTAGCGGGGGGCTTCACAGATACGCAGTATTTT. Its protein product is CASSQVAGGFTDTQYF.

The V and J genes are TRBV9 and TRBJ2-2; D gene unclear. The CDR3 has 13 amino acids. Trimming removed 2 bases from V and 4 bases from J, with 6 bases in between. CDR1 is SGDLS, CDR2 YYNGEE, per germline. CDR3 in DNA: TGTGCCAGCAGCGTGTCTTTCACCGGGGAGCTGTTTTTT. It is translated as CASSVSFTGELFF.